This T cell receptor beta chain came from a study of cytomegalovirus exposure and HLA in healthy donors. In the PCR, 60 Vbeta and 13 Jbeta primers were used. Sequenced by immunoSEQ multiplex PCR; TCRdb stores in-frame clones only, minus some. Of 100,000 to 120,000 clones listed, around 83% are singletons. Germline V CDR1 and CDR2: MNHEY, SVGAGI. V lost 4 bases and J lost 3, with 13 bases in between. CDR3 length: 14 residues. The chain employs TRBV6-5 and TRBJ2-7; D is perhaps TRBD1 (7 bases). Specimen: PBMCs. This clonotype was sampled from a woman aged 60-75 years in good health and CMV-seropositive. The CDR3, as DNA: TGTGCCAGCAGTTTGCAGGGGGGATTCTACGAGCAGTACTTC. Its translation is CASSLQGGFYEQYF.